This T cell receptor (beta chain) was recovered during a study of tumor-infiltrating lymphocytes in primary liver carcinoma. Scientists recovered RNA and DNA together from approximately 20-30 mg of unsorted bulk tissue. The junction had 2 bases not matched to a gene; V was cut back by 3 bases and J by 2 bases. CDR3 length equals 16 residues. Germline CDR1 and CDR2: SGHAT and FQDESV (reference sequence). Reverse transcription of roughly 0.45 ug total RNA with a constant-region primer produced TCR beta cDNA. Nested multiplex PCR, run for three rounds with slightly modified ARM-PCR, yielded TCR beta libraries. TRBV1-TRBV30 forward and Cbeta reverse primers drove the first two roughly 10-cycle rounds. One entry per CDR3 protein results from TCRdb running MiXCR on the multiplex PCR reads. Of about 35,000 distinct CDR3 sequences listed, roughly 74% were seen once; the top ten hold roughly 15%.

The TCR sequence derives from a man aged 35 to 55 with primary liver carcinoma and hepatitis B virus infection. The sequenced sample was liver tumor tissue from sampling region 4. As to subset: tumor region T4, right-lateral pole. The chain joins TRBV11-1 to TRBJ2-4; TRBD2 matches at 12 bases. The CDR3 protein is CASSFRTSGTKNIQYF. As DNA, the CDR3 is TGTGCCAGCAGCTTTCGGACTAGCGGGACCAAAAACATTCAGTACTTC.